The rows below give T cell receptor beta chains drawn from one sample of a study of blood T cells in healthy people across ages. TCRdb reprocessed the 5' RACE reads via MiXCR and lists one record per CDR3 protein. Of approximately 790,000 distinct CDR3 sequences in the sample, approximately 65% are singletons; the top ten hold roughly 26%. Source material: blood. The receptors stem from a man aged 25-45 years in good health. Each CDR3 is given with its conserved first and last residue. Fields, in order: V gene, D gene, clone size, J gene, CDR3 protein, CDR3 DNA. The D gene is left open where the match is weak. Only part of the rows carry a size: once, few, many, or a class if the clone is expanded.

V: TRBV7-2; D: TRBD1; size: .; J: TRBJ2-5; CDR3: CASSLRQGRPQETQYF; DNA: TGTGCCAGCAGCTTAAGACAGGGAAGACCCCAAGAGACCCAGTACTTC
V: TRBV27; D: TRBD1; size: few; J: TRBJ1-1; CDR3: CASSLSDREMNTEAFF; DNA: TGTGCCAGCAGTTTATCGGACAGGGAGATGAACACTGAAGCTTTCTTT
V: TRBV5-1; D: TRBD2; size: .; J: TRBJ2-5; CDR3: CASSLAASGTQETQYF; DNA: TGCGCCAGCAGCTTGGCGGCTAGCGGAACCCAAGAGACCCAGTACTTC
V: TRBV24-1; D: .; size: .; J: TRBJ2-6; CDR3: CATSDRRGVTGANVLTF; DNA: TGTGCCACCAGTGATCGCCGTGGTGTTACTGGGGCCAACGTCCTGACTTTC
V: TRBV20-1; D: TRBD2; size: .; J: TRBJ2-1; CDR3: CSATTSGAYNEQFF; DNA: TGCAGTGCCACCACTAGCGGGGCCTACAATGAGCAGTTCTTC
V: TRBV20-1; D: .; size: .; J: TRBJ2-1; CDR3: CSATLVAGSYNEQFF; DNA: TGCAGTGCTACCCTAGTAGCAGGGTCCTACAATGAGCAGTTCTTC
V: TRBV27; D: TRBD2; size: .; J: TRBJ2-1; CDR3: CATTGLAGEGSYNEQFF; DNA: TGTGCCACCACGGGACTAGCGGGGGAAGGTTCCTACAATGAGCAGTTCTTC
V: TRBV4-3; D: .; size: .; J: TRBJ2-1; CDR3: CASSQDVDIDNEQFF; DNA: TGCGCCAGCAGCCAAGATGTGGACATCGACAATGAGCAGTTCTTC
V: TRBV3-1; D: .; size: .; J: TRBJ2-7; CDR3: CASSQTILAYEQYF; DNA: TGTGCCAGCAGCCAAACGATCCTCGCCTACGAGCAGTACTTC
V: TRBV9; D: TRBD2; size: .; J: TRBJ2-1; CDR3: CASSGTSGENYNEQFF; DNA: TGTGCCAGCAGCGGGACTAGCGGGGAGAACTACAATGAGCAGTTCTTC
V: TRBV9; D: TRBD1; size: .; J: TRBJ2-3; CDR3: CASSSRTGELSDTQYF; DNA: TGTGCCAGCAGCAGCCGGACAGGGGAATTGTCAGATACGCAGTATTTT
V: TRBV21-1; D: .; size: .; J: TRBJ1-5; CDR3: CASSRGEGSKQPQHF; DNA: TGTGCCAGCAGCAGAGGGGAGGGGTCGAAGCAGCCCCAGCATTTT
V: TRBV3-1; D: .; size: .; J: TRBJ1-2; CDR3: CASSQEGQGYTF; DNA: TGTGCCAGCAGCCAAGAGGGGCAGGGCTACACCTTC
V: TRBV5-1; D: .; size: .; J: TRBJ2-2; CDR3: CASSLARGPLAGELFF; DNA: TGCGCCAGCAGCTTAGCTCGAGGTCCCCTGGCCGGGGAGCTGTTTTTT
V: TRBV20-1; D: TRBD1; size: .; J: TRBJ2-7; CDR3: CSARTGDRETYEQYF; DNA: TGCAGTGCTAGGACCGGGGACAGGGAAACCTACGAGCAGTACTTC
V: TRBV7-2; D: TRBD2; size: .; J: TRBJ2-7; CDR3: CASSLLAGAVEQYF; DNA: TGTGCCAGCAGCTTACTAGCGGGGGCGGTCGAGCAGTACTTC
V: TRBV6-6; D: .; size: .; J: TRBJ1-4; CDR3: CASSSWGNEKLFF; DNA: TGTGCCAGCAGTTCATGGGGTAATGAAAAACTGTTTTTT
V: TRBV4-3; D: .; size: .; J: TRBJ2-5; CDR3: CASSQDMGTALGETQYF; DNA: TGCGCCAGCAGCCAAGATATGGGTACAGCCTTGGGGGAGACCCAGTACTTC
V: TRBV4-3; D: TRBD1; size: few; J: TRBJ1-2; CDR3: CASSQESGGQLNGYTF; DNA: TGCGCCAGCAGCCAAGAATCAGGGGGACAGCTAAATGGCTACACCTTC
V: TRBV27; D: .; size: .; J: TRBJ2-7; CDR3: CASSLGDASYEQYF; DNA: TGTGCCAGCAGTTTAGGGGACGCCTCCTACGAGCAGTACTTC
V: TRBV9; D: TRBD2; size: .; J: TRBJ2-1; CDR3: CASSVDWISGGGEQFF; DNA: TGTGCCAGCAGCGTAGATTGGATTAGCGGGGGTGGTGAGCAGTTCTTC
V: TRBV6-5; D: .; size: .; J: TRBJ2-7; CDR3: CASGNIYEQYF; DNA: TGTGCCAGCGGGAATATCTACGAGCAGTACTTC
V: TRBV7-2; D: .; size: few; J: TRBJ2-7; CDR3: CASSAGRAYEQYF; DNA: TGTGCCAGCAGCGCTGGACGGGCCTACGAGCAGTACTTC
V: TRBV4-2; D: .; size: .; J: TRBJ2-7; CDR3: CASSQKTGPPYEQYF; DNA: TGTGCCAGCAGCCAAAAGACAGGTCCGCCCTACGAGCAGTACTTC
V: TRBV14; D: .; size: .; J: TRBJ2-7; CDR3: CASSQALFCALSSYEQYF; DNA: TGTGCCAGCAGCCAAGCCCTATTTTGTGCCCTTAGCTCCTACGAGCAGTACTTC
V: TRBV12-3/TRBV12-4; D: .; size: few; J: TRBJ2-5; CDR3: CASSSPSGEFQETQYF; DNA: TGTGCCAGCAGTAGTCCCAGCGGCGAATTTCAAGAGACCCAGTACTTC
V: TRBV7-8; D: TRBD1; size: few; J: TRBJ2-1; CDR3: CASSFPGQGMNEQFF; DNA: TGTGCCAGCAGCTTTCCGGGACAGGGGATGAATGAGCAGTTCTTC
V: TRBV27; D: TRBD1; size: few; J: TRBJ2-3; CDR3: CASSLLSGDRGIDTQYF; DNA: TGTGCCAGCAGTCTCCTATCCGGCGACAGGGGTATAGATACGCAGTATTTT
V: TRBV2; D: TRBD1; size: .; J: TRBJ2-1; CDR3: CASSAMGTGTNEQFF; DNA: TGTGCCAGCAGTGCCATGGGGACAGGGACAAATGAGCAGTTCTTC
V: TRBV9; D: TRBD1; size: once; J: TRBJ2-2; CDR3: CASSPFSGTGPNTGELFF; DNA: TGTGCCAGCAGCCCCTTCTCCGGGACAGGGCCGAACACCGGGGAGCTGTTTTTT
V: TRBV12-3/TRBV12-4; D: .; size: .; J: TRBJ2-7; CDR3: CASSWTRADEQYF; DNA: TGTGCCAGCAGTTGGACGCGGGCGGACGAGCAGTACTTC
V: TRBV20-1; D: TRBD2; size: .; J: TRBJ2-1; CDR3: CSARTSGSYNEQFF; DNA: TGCAGTGCTCGGACTAGCGGCTCCTACAATGAGCAGTTCTTC
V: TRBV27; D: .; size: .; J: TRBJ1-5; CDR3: CASSLGGASNQPQHF; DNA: TGTGCCAGCAGCCTCGGTGGTGCGAGCAATCAGCCCCAGCATTTT
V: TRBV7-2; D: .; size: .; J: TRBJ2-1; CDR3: CASSLVSGGGRNEQFF; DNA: TGTGCCAGCAGCTTAGTGTCCGGGGGCGGTAGAAATGAGCAGTTCTTC
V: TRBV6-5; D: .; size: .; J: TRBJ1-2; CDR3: CASSYAEGSGGYTF; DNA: TGTGCCAGCAGTTACGCCGAGGGCTCTGGCGGCTACACCTTC
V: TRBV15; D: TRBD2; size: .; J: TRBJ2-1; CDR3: CATSWGLADNEQFF; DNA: TGTGCCACCAGCTGGGGACTAGCAGACAATGAGCAGTTCTTC
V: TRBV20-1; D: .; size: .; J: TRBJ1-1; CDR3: CSARGEGTEAFF; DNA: TGCAGTGCTAGGGGCGAGGGCACTGAAGCTTTCTTT
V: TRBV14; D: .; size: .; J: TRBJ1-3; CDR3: CASSQNRLGNTIYF; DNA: TGTGCCAGCAGCCAGAACAGGCTTGGAAACACCATATATTTT
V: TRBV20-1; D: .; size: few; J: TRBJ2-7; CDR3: CSARDLPLGTITYEQYF; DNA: TGCAGTGCTAGAGACCTCCCCCTCGGGACAATCACCTACGAGCAGTACTTC
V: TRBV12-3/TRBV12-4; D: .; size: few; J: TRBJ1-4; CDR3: CASRGSTVNEKLFF; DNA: TGTGCCAGCAGGGGCTCGACAGTAAATGAAAAACTGTTTTTT
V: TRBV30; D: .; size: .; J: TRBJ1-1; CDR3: CVWRVVGLRTEAFF; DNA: TGTGTCTGGAGGGTCGTGGGGCTTCGGACTGAAGCTTTCTTT
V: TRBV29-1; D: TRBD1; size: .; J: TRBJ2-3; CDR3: CSTRQGGTDTQYF; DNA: TGCAGCACCCGACAGGGCGGCACAGATACGCAGTATTTT
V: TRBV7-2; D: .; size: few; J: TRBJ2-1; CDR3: CASSLAWILYNEQFF; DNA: TGTGCCAGCAGCTTAGCGTGGATTCTCTACAATGAGCAGTTCTTC
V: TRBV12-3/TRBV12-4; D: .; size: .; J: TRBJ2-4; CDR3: CASSLGAYKQYF; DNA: TGTGCCAGCAGTTTAGGAGCTTACAAGCAGTACTTC
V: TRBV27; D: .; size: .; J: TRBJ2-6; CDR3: CAISRDSHSGANVLTF; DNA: TGTGCCATCAGCCGCGACAGCCACTCTGGGGCCAACGTCCTGACTTTC
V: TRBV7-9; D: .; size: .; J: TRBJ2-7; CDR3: CASSPRGPLFDEQYF; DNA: TGTGCCAGCAGCCCGAGGGGCCCCCTTTTCGACGAGCAGTACTTC
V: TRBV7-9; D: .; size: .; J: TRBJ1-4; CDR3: CASSLGLEKLFF; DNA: TGTGCCAGCAGCTTGGGCTTGGAAAAACTGTTTTTT
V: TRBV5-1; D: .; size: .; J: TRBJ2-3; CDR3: CASSSGQQPDTQYF; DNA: TGCGCCAGCAGCTCCGGACAACAACCAGATACGCAGTATTTT
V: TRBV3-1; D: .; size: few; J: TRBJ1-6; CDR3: CASSQGMRNSPLHF; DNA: TGTGCCAGCAGCCAAGGTATGAGGAATTCACCCCTCCACTTT
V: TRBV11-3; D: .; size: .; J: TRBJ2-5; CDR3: CASSPSGRETQYF; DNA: TGTGCCAGCAGCCCCTCGGGGCGAGAGACCCAGTACTTC